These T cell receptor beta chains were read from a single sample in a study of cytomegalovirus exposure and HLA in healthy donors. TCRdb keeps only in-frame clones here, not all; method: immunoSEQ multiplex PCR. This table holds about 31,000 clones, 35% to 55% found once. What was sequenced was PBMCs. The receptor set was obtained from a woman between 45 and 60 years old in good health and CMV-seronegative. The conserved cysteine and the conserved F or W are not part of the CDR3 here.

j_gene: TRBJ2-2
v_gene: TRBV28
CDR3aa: ASSLYGAPFGELF

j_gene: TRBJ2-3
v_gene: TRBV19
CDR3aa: ASSIQVGDTQY

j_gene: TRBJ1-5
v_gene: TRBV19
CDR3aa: AVAEGGNQPQH

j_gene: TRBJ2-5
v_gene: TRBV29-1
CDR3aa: SAEVGLAEETQY

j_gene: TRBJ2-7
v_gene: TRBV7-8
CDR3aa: ASSLWTTFEQY

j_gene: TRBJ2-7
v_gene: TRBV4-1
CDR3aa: ASSQVYEWEQY

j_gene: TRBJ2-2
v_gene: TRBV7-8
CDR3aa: ASSLADRGLAGELF

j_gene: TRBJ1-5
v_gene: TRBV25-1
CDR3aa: ASSELRRVPSNQPQH

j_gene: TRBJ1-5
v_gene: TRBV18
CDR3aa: ASSPRDSEKPQH

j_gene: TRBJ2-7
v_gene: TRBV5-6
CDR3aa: ASVREGGYEQY